This passage covers 28 T cell receptor beta chains from one sample sequenced in a study of blood T cell repertoires in COVID-19. Using immunoSEQ multiplex PCR, the repertoire was profiled, and TCRdb retains in-frame clones only, with some absent. The repertoire holds roughly 220,000 clones, with just under 85% as singletons. The specimen was PBMCs or T cells enriched from blood (not recorded which). The receptors shown here come from a woman aged 40 to 50 with acute COVID-19.

This clone has just one count. The chain links TRBV2 to TRBJ2-6, with TRBD1 matching 10 bases. Germline trimming cut 7 bases from V and 2 bases from J; bases unmatched to any gene: 8. Germline loops: CDR1 SNHLY, CDR2 FYNNEI. There are 17 residues in the CDR3. The CDR3 bases are TGTGCCAGCAATAGTCCCGGGACAGGGGCTGGGGCCAACGTCCTGACTTTC. Encoded protein: CASNSPGTGAGANVLTF.

The V gene is TRBV19, the J gene TRBJ2-2; a weak D match, TRBD2 (6 bases). Germline V gene lookup returns CDR1 LNHDA and CDR2 SQIVND (reference sequence). V lost 4 bases, J lost 0 bases, and 6 bases lay in between. The CDR3 runs 14 residues. CDR3 amino acids: CASSRLANTGELFF. The CDR3 coding sequence is TGTGCCAGTAGTAGACTAGCGAACACCGGGGAGCTGTTTTTT.

The rearrangement uses TRBV5-1 and TRBJ2-2; D is perhaps TRBD1 (6 bases). Per the germline V gene, CDR1 is SGHRS and CDR2 is YFSETQ. Trimming took 3 bases from V and 3 from J, leaving 15 bases between them. CDR3 length: 16 amino acids. The CDR3 protein is CASSWSGTRDTGELFF. The DNA of the CDR3 is TGCGCCAGCAGCTGGAGTGGGACACGGGACACCGGGGAGCTGTTTTTT. Looking up the rest from reference TRBV5-1 and TRBJ2-2 gives the full variable domain: KAGVTQTPRYLIKTRGQQVTLSCSPISGHRSVSWYQQTPGQGLQFLFEYFSETQRNKGNFPGRFSGRQFSNSRSEMNVSTLELGDSALYLCASSWSGTRDTGELFFGEGSRLTVL.

V and J are TRBV28 and TRBJ1-4; 9 nucleotides agree with TRBD1. The CDR3 spans 18 residues. The germline V gene has CDR1 MDHEN and CDR2 SYDVKM. Trimming removed 6 bases from V and 0 bases from J; junction bases left unmatched: 11. The CDR3 spells CASRGGTGSRATNEKLFF. The CDR3 coding sequence is TGTGCCAGCAGGGGGGGGACAGGGTCGAGAGCAACTAATGAAAAACTGTTTTTT.

V usage is TRBV15 and J usage is TRBJ2-6; 9 nucleotides match TRBD1. The germline CDR1 and CDR2 sequences are LNHNV and YYDKDF (reference sequence). V lost 4 bases to trimming and J lost 4 bases; unmatched junction nucleotides: 5. The CDR3 spans 16 residues. The CDR3 loop is CATSNRTGAGANVLTF. The CDR3 nucleotides are TGTGCCACCAGCAACCGGACAGGGGCCGGGGCCAACGTCCTGACTTTC.

The chain is built from TRBV5-8 and TRBJ2-7; D unresolved. CDR3 length: 15 amino acids. Per the germline V gene, CDR1 is SGHTS and CDR2 is YDEGEE. V shed 1 base and J shed 1 base, with 12 bases lying between them. The CDR3 reads CASSLTPPISYEQYF. As DNA, the CDR3 is TGTGCCAGCAGCTTGACACCTCCGATATCCTACGAGCAGTACTTC.

The chain joins TRBV6-6 to TRBJ1-5, with 8 bases fitting TRBD1. Germline V gene sequence: CDR1 MNHNY, CDR2 SVGAGI (reference sequence). The CDR3 has 16 amino acids. Trimming removed 7 bases from V and 3 bases from J; junction bases left unmatched: 11. The CDR3, as DNA: TGTGCCAGCACCCACGCGACAGGGGCCAACAATCAGCCCCAGCATTTT. Translation gives CASTHATGANNQPQHF.

This chain uses TRBV4-3 with TRBJ1-1; 8 nucleotides line up with TRBD1. CDR3 length equals 14 residues. V trimming: 4 bases; J trimming: 1 base; junction bases outside the gene matches: 2. Germline CDR1 reads LGHNA; CDR2 reads YSLEER. In nucleotides, the CDR3 is TGCGCCAGCAGCCGACAGGGGACGAACACTGAAGCTTTCTTT. Translating it yields CASSRQGTNTEAFF.

V and J are TRBV2 and TRBJ1-5, with D maybe TRBD1 (5 bases). The CDR3 is 15 residues long. From germline, CDR1 is SNHLY and CDR2 FYNNEI. Trimming took off 5 bases at V and 8 bases at J, with 19 bases between the two ends. The CDR3 DNA follows: TGTGCCAGCAGTTCCCCGGGGGAAGGAAGGAAGCCCCAGCATTTT. This codes for CASSSPGEGRKPQHF.

The chain carries TRBV7-3 and TRBJ2-7; 7 positions match TRBD1. CDR1 SGHTA and CDR2 FQGTGA come from the germline V gene. The CDR3 is 14 residues long. J lost 5 bases, V lost 5 bases, and 9 bases had no gene match. CDR3 amino acids: CASSLPTGVDEQYF. The DNA for the CDR3 is TGTGCCAGCAGCCTACCAACAGGGGTTGACGAGCAGTACTTC.

The chain couples TRBV6-1 to TRBJ2-7, with 11 bases identical to TRBD1. CDR1 is MNHNS, CDR2 SASEGT, per germline. V dropped 3 bases and J dropped 2; count of bases not matched to a gene: 3. The CDR3 covers 15 residues. The CDR3 region is CASSDRDRGTYEQYF. The CDR3 region has the DNA TGTGCCAGCAGTGACCGGGACAGGGGGACCTACGAGCAGTACTTC.

This clone was counted once. This chain uses TRBV28 with TRBJ1-1, with D possibly TRBD1 on 6 matching bases. This CDR3 contains 14 residues. V lost 6 bases to trimming and J lost 1 base, with 12 bases between them. Germline values: CDR1 MDHEN, CDR2 SYDVKM. The CDR3 protein is CASRSGVRNTEAFF. The CDR3 DNA reads TGTGCCAGCAGATCAGGGGTTAGGAACACTGAAGCTTTCTTT.

The chain combines TRBV28 with TRBJ2-3; 8 positions match TRBD1. This CDR3 is 17 amino acids long. Germline V gene sequence: CDR1 MDHEN, CDR2 SYDVKM. Trimming took 5 bases from V and 6 from J; bases not matched to a gene: 16. In nucleotides, the CDR3 is TGTGCCAGCAGTCCGTTCGGACAGGGTACAGGGTCGGATACGCAGTATTTT. Encoded protein: CASSPFGQGTGSDTQYF.

The chain carries TRBV4-3 and TRBJ2-7, with 13 bases matching TRBD2. The CDR3 covers 16 residues. Unmatched junction bases numbered 4, after V lost 3 bases and J lost 2 bases. Germline-derived CDR1 and CDR2 are LGHNA and YSLEER. The CDR3 DNA reads TGCGCCAGCAGCCATGGACTAGCGGGAGCCACCTACGAGCAGTACTTC. It codes for CASSHGLAGATYEQYF.

This sequence joins TRBV9 and TRBJ1-2; 7 positions agree with TRBD1. V shed 3 bases and J 6 bases; nucleotides not matched to a gene: 5. This CDR3 spans 13 amino acids. CDR1 is SGDLS and CDR2 is YYNGEE in the germline V gene. The CDR3 sequence: CASSGRQGNGYTF. CDR3 sequence (DNA): TGTGCCAGCAGCGGACGACAGGGAAATGGCTACACCTTC.

In this sample, this clone turned up a few times. V and J are TRBV7-8 and TRBJ1-6; 7 bases agree with TRBD1. The V and J ends lost 5 bases and 3 bases, in that order; junction bases with no gene match: 1. The CDR3 consists of 14 residues. Germline V gene lookup returns CDR1 SGHVS and CDR2 FQNEAQ. The CDR3 reads CASSRDSYNSPLHF. CDR3 bases: TGTGCCAGCAGCCGGGACAGCTATAATTCACCCCTCCACTTT. The whole variable domain, remainder taken from reference TRBV7-8 and TRBJ1-6, is GAGVSQSPRYKVAKRGQDVALRCDPISGHVSLFWYQQALGQGPEFLTYFQNEAQLDKSGLPSDRFFAERPEGSVSTLKIQRTQQEDSAVYLCASSRDSYNSPLHFGNGTRLTVT.

The chain employs TRBV19 and TRBJ2-4, with TRBD1 matching over 8 bases. This CDR3 contains 16 residues. V dropped 1 base and J dropped 5; count of bases not matched to a gene: 7. The V gene's germline CDR1 is LNHDA and CDR2 SQIVND (reference sequence). The CDR3 sequence is CASSIGPGTGENIQYF. The DNA for the CDR3 is TGTGCCAGTAGTATAGGCCCCGGGACAGGCGAAAACATTCAGTACTTC.

This clone was observed a handful of times. J is TRBJ1-1 and V is TRBV5-1; 9 bases are shared with TRBD1. Germline-derived CDR1 and CDR2 are SGHRS and YFSETQ. The V gene end was trimmed by 3 bases and the J gene end by 0 bases; junction bases not matched to a gene: 12. The CDR3 contains 18 residues. The CDR3 sequence: CASSSTGTGSFMNTEAFF. In nucleotides, the CDR3 is TGCGCCAGCAGCTCCACCGGGACAGGGTCCTTTATGAACACTGAAGCTTTCTTT.

J is TRBJ1-6 and V is TRBV18; weak D call: TRBD1 (5 bases). V lost 3 bases and J lost 11, with 11 bases in between. CDR1 KGHSH and CDR2 LQKENI come from the germline V gene. The CDR3 runs 13 residues. The CDR3 bases are TGTGCCAGCTCACCGGACGCGGACACACCCCTCCACTTT. Residues: CASSPDADTPLHF.

This rearrangement joins TRBV19 to TRBJ1-1; D might be TRBD1 (5 bases). Trimming removed 9 bases at V and 1 base at J, with 12 bases between. CDR1 LNHDA and CDR2 SQIVND come from the germline V gene (reference sequence). The CDR3 is 13 amino acids. Here the CDR3 DNA reads TGTGCCAGCCTTTACACAGGGAACACTGAAGCTTTCTTT. Translation gives CASLYTGNTEAFF.

The chain has TRBV4-1 and TRBJ1-6; D perhaps matches TRBD1 (5 bases). The CDR3 loop spans 18 amino acids. The germline CDR1 and CDR2 sequences are MGHRA and YSYEKL. V was cut by 4 bases and J by 10 bases, with 26 bases left in between. The CDR3 reads CASSPRSEVVDSRSPLHF. Written as DNA, the CDR3 is TGCGCCAGCAGCCCAAGAAGTGAGGTTGTCGACAGTAGGTCACCCCTCCACTTT.

The chain couples TRBV4-2 to TRBJ2-3, with 12 bases that match TRBD2. The CDR3 contains 17 residues. Losses at the gene ends were 1 base for V and 2 bases for J; bases not matched to a gene: 4. Per germline, CDR1 LGHNA and CDR2 YNFKEQ. CDR3 coding DNA: TGTGCCAGCAGCCAAGGGAGACTAGCGGGGGTCACAGATACGCAGTATTTT. Encoded protein: CASSQGRLAGVTDTQYF.

This clone has just a few counts. V usage is TRBV28 and J usage is TRBJ1-2; 7 nucleotides agree with TRBD1. The CDR3 contains 14 residues. V gave up 4 bases and J gave up 2 bases; unmatched junction bases: 4. Per germline, CDR1 MDHEN and CDR2 SYDVKM. For the CDR3, the DNA is TGTGCCAGCAGTTCGGGACAGTGGAACTATGGCTACACCTTC. This gives the protein CASSSGQWNYGYTF.

The rearrangement joins TRBV25-1 to TRBJ2-2, with D possibly TRBD1 on 5 matching bases. Germline CDR1 reads MGHDK; CDR2 reads SYGVNS. V was trimmed by 7 bases and J by 0 bases, leaving 9 bases between them. The CDR3 contains 14 residues. This CDR3 is CASKGHTNTGELFF. CDR3 bases: TGTGCCAGCAAAGGACATACGAACACCGGGGAGCTGTTTTTT.

The chain is built from TRBV11-3 and TRBJ2-1; TRBD2 is a possible D gene (5 bases). This CDR3 is built from 13 residues. The germline V and J ends were trimmed by 5 bases and 5 bases, with 10 bases remaining between them. Looked up from germline, CDR1 is SGHNT and CDR2 is YENEEA. CDR3 loop: CASSLTRDNEQFF. The CDR3 DNA follows: TGTGCCAGCAGCCTAACTAGGGACAATGAGCAGTTCTTC.

The rearrangement uses TRBV3-1 (or the pseudogene TRBV3-2) and TRBJ1-2; no reliable D call. V was shortened by 4 bases and J by 5 bases, with 14 bases between the two germline ends. Germline V CDR1 and CDR2: LGHDT, YNNKEL (reference sequence). This CDR3 is built from 14 residues. The CDR3 nucleotides read TGTGCCAGCAGCCTTAGCAATGGTCTGTATGGCTACACCTTC. Its protein product is CASSLSNGLYGYTF.

Concerning this clone itself: Additional DNA sequences in this sample encode the identical CDR3. CDR3 loop: CASSPGGNQPQHF. CDR3 DNA sequence: TGTGCCAGCAGCCCAGGGGGCAATCAGCCCCAGCATTTT. V gene TRBV6-5 combines with J gene TRBJ1-5; D is possibly TRBD1 (6 bases). Trimming cost V 6 bases and J 2 bases, with 8 bases left between them. Germline-derived CDR1 and CDR2 are MNHEY and SVGAGI. The CDR3 contains 13 residues.

V and J are TRBV30 and TRBJ1-6; 8 bases are a match to TRBD1. CDR3 size: 13 residues. Germline CDR1 and CDR2: GTSNPN and SVGIG (reference sequence). J was trimmed by 7 bases and V by 8 bases; bases with no gene match: 7. The CDR3: CARTTGVNSPLHF. The CDR3 DNA sequence: TGTGCCCGTACGACAGGGGTGAATTCACCCCTCCACTTT.